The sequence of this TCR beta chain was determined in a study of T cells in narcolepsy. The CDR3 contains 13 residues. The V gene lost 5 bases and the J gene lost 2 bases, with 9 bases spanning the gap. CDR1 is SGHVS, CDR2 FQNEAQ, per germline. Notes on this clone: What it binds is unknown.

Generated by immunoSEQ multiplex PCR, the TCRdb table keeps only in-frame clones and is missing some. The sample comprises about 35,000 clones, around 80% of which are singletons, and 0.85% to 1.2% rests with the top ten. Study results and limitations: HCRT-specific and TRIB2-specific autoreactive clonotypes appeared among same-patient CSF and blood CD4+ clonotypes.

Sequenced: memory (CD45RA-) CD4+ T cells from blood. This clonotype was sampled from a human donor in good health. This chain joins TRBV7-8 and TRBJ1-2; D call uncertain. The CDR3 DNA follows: TGTGCCAGCAGCCCCGACGACAACTATGGCTACACCTTC. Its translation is CASSPDDNYGYTF.